This is a list of T cell receptor beta chains from one sample in a study of blood T cell repertoires in COVID-19. Clones were sequenced by immunoSEQ multiplex PCR, and TCRdb holds only the in-frame ones, with some missing. The repertoire holds some 250,000 clones, with around 82% as singletons. The sample consisted of peripheral blood. The receptors stem from a man aged 40-55 years with active or convalescent COVID-19. Each CDR3 is given with its conserved first and last residue. The order of the fields is D gene, V gene, clone size, J gene, CDR3 protein. A D gene is named only where the DNA matches it firmly. Not every row has a clone size; where given, it reads once, few, many or a size class.

d_gene: NA
v_gene: TRBV7-9
abundance: once
j_gene: TRBJ1-1
CDR3aa: CASSLGAGHTEAFF

d_gene: TRBD1
v_gene: TRBV2
abundance: many
j_gene: TRBJ2-1
CDR3aa: CASRGGGQAYNEQFF

d_gene: NA
v_gene: TRBV5-6
abundance: NA
j_gene: TRBJ2-5
CDR3aa: CASSYRWDFQETQYF

d_gene: NA
v_gene: TRBV21-1
abundance: NA
j_gene: TRBJ1-2
CDR3aa: CAVRDRHYGYTF

d_gene: NA
v_gene: TRBV6-1
abundance: NA
j_gene: TRBJ1-2
CDR3aa: CASSEVVQGIYGYTF

d_gene: TRBD1
v_gene: TRBV24-1
abundance: NA
j_gene: TRBJ1-5
CDR3aa: CAISPGQGARQPQHF

d_gene: TRBD1
v_gene: TRBV12-5
abundance: NA
j_gene: TRBJ1-4
CDR3aa: CASGLGTGNEKLFF

d_gene: NA
v_gene: TRBV10-3
abundance: NA
j_gene: TRBJ2-2
CDR3aa: CATQGGATTTGELFF

d_gene: NA
v_gene: TRBV18
abundance: NA
j_gene: TRBJ1-6
CDR3aa: CASSPGGDNSPLHF

d_gene: NA
v_gene: TRBV11-2
abundance: NA
j_gene: TRBJ2-7
CDR3aa: CASSLGRRAYEQYF

d_gene: TRBD1
v_gene: TRBV6-5
abundance: NA
j_gene: TRBJ1-4
CDR3aa: CASSSGQDEKLFF

d_gene: NA
v_gene: TRBV7-2
abundance: NA
j_gene: TRBJ1-6
CDR3aa: CASSLDGRVSPLHF

d_gene: NA
v_gene: TRBV5-1
abundance: NA
j_gene: TRBJ1-2
CDR3aa: CASSLGGSGYTF

d_gene: NA
v_gene: TRBV7-9
abundance: NA
j_gene: TRBJ2-5
CDR3aa: CASSFTGGPGETQYF

d_gene: NA
v_gene: TRBV24-1
abundance: NA
j_gene: TRBJ1-2
CDR3aa: CATRQGNDYGYTF

d_gene: NA
v_gene: TRBV12-3/TRBV12-4
abundance: few
j_gene: TRBJ1-2
CDR3aa: CATARGLGYTF

d_gene: TRBD2
v_gene: TRBV6-5
abundance: NA
j_gene: TRBJ2-3
CDR3aa: CASIDRGVPGDTQYF

d_gene: NA
v_gene: TRBV30
abundance: NA
j_gene: TRBJ2-2
CDR3aa: CAGSGGRWTTGELFF

d_gene: NA
v_gene: TRBV3-1/TRBV3-2
abundance: NA
j_gene: TRBJ1-4
CDR3aa: CASKDSANEKLFF

d_gene: NA
v_gene: TRBV11-2
abundance: NA
j_gene: TRBJ1-2
CDR3aa: CASSFRGDVMYGYTF

d_gene: TRBD1
v_gene: TRBV28
abundance: NA
j_gene: TRBJ1-5
CDR3aa: CASSPLTGDGQPQHF

d_gene: NA
v_gene: TRBV6-5
abundance: NA
j_gene: TRBJ2-2
CDR3aa: CASSHLVTGELFF

d_gene: TRBD2
v_gene: TRBV4-2
abundance: NA
j_gene: TRBJ2-1
CDR3aa: CASSQHEGTRGVNEQFF

d_gene: NA
v_gene: TRBV6-5
abundance: NA
j_gene: TRBJ1-1
CDR3aa: CASRVERMNTEAFF

d_gene: NA
v_gene: TRBV15
abundance: NA
j_gene: TRBJ2-5
CDR3aa: CATSRDRGTQYF

d_gene: NA
v_gene: TRBV9
abundance: NA
j_gene: TRBJ1-1
CDR3aa: CASSVGANTEAFF

d_gene: NA
v_gene: TRBV2
abundance: NA
j_gene: TRBJ1-1
CDR3aa: CAGEGDTEAFF

d_gene: TRBD1
v_gene: TRBV6-5
abundance: NA
j_gene: TRBJ1-1
CDR3aa: CASRLDRVNTEAFF

d_gene: NA
v_gene: TRBV11-3
abundance: NA
j_gene: TRBJ1-1
CDR3aa: CASSLNTEAFF

d_gene: NA
v_gene: TRBV7-9
abundance: NA
j_gene: TRBJ2-6
CDR3aa: CASSRGQAGANVLTF

d_gene: TRBD1
v_gene: TRBV7-9
abundance: few
j_gene: TRBJ1-6
CDR3aa: CASSRTGVSPLHF

d_gene: NA
v_gene: TRBV6-6
abundance: NA
j_gene: TRBJ1-5
CDR3aa: CASSSNQGNNQPQHF

d_gene: TRBD1
v_gene: TRBV28
abundance: NA
j_gene: TRBJ1-2
CDR3aa: CASSSNGQGLYGYTF

d_gene: NA
v_gene: TRBV27
abundance: few
j_gene: TRBJ1-6
CDR3aa: CASSLVVGNGFSPLHF

d_gene: NA
v_gene: TRBV2
abundance: NA
j_gene: TRBJ1-6
CDR3aa: CASLGQNSPLHF

d_gene: TRBD1
v_gene: TRBV4-2
abundance: NA
j_gene: TRBJ2-2
CDR3aa: CASSRDRGGNTGELFF

d_gene: TRBD1
v_gene: TRBV11-2
abundance: NA
j_gene: TRBJ1-2
CDR3aa: CASSRLRGENYGYTF

d_gene: NA
v_gene: TRBV6-2/TRBV6-3
abundance: NA
j_gene: TRBJ1-6
CDR3aa: CASSYGQLDSPLHF

d_gene: NA
v_gene: TRBV11-2
abundance: once
j_gene: TRBJ2-7
CDR3aa: CASSNDSPYEQYF

d_gene: NA
v_gene: TRBV12-3/TRBV12-4
abundance: once
j_gene: TRBJ2-1
CDR3aa: CASSLFRNEQFF